The 24 T cell receptor beta chains reported below all come from one sample, sequenced in a study of identical twins. MiXCR, applied by TCRdb to the 5' RACE reads, yields one record per CDR3 protein. The table shows roughly 540,000 distinct CDR3 sequences, with around 20% occurring only once. This sample also appeared in a second study, on T cells expressing NK-cell markers.

The sequenced material came from CD4+ T cells sorted from blood. The receptors originated from a woman aged 18 to 35 in good health.

The rearrangement links TRBV18 to TRBJ1-1; maybe TRBD1 (6 bases). The germline CDR1 and CDR2 sequences are KGHSH and LQKENI. CDR3 length equals 15 residues. V was cut by 1 base and J by 4 bases, with 13 bases left in between. CDR3 sequence: CASSPRVGGGTEAFF. CDR3 sequence (DNA): TGTGCCAGCTCACCACGCGTTGGGGGCGGCACTGAAGCTTTCTTT. Together with reference TRBV18 and TRBJ1-1, the CDR3 gives the full variable domain: NAGVMQNPRHLVRRRGQEARLRCSPMKGHSHVYWYRQLPEEGLKFMVYLQKENIIDESGMPKERFSAEFPKEGPSILRIQQVVRGDSAAYFCASSPRVGGGTEAFFGQGTRLTVV.

This clonotype has a handful of counts. This sequence joins TRBV7-9 and TRBJ1-1, with D perhaps TRBD1 (5 bases). The CDR3 covers 14 residues. CDR1 is SEHNR, CDR2 FQNEAQ, per germline (reference sequence). V gave up 6 bases and J gave up 4 bases, with 15 bases separating them. CDR3: CASRFDGGGTEAFF. Written as DNA, the CDR3 is TGTGCCAGCAGATTCGACGGGGGAGGCACTGAAGCTTTCTTT.

The chain joins TRBV20-1 to TRBJ2-1; TRBD2 matches 15 bases. The CDR3 covers 14 residues. The V gene end was trimmed by 3 bases and the J gene end by 9 bases; junction bases not matched to a gene: 3. Germline lookup yields CDR1 DFQATT and CDR2 SNEGSKA (reference sequence). The CDR3 protein is CSASPGLAGGEQFF. The CDR3 nucleotides are TGCAGTGCTAGTCCGGGACTAGCGGGGGGTGAGCAGTTCTTC.

This chain uses TRBV7-8 with TRBJ1-1, with 7 bases matching TRBD1. Trimming removed 3 bases from V and 3 bases from J; junction bases left unmatched: 10. The germline V gene has CDR1 SGHVS and CDR2 FQNEAQ. The CDR3 has 16 amino acids. The CDR3 region has the DNA TGTGCCAGCAGCTTCCGACAGGGCCCTCTCTACACTGAAGCTTTCTTT. It encodes CASSFRQGPLYTEAFF.

V usage is TRBV5-4 and J usage is TRBJ2-1, with D possibly TRBD2 on 6 matching bases. The germline V and J ends were trimmed by 4 bases and 7 bases, with 21 bases remaining between them. This CDR3 is built from 16 residues. CDR1 and CDR2 (germline): SGHNT, YYREEE (reference sequence). Here the CDR3 DNA reads TGTGCCAGCAGCCACGGGGGACTGGGCCCATATAATGAGCAGTTCTTC. Its translation: CASSHGGLGPYNEQFF. The variable domain in full, completed from reference TRBV5-4 and TRBJ2-1, reads ETGVTQSPTHLIKTRGQQVTLRCSSQSGHNTVSWYQQALGQGPQFIFQYYREEENGRGNFPPRFSGLQFPNYSSELNVNALELDDSALYLCASSHGGLGPYNEQFFGPGTRLTVL.

This clonotype was recorded a few times. The rearrangement uses TRBV6-2 or TRBV6-3 and TRBJ2-2; 7 bases agree with TRBD2. CDR3 length: 15 amino acids. The germline gives CDR1 MNHEY, CDR2 SVGEGT. V gave up 2 bases and J gave up 5 bases; unmatched junction bases: 5. CDR3 sequence reads: CASSYRTRRTGELFF. CDR3 coding DNA: TGTGCCAGCAGTTACCGGACTAGGAGGACCGGGGAGCTGTTTTTT.

The V gene is TRBV10-3, the J gene TRBJ1-6, with 9 bases identical to TRBD1. This CDR3 is built from 14 residues. Germline loops: CDR1 ENHRY, CDR2 SYGVKD. V shed 6 bases and J 6 bases; nucleotides not matched to a gene: 3. The CDR3 DNA follows: TGTGCCATCAGCTCGGACAGGGGTAATTCACCCCTCCACTTT. Translated, it gives CAISSDRGNSPLHF.

The V and J genes are TRBV4-2 and TRBJ2-1, with 11 positions matching TRBD2. The length of the CDR3 is 15 residues. The J segment lost 5 bases and the V segment lost 4 bases, leaving 4 bases of the junction unmatched. The germline V gene encodes CDR1 LGHNA and CDR2 YNFKEQ. The CDR3 DNA reads TGTGCCAGCAGCCTTGTAGCGGGAGGGGACAATGAGCAGTTCTTC. This sequence encodes CASSLVAGGDNEQFF.

The chain has TRBV10-3 and TRBJ2-5, with 7 bases lining up with TRBD1. With 3 bases clipped from V and 4 bases from J, the junction kept 11 bases outside the gene matches. CDR3 length equals 16 residues. The V gene's germline CDR1 is ENHRY and CDR2 SYGVKD. The CDR3 protein is CAISDSTRDRLETQYF. CDR3 DNA sequence: TGTGCCATCAGTGACTCCACCCGGGACAGATTAGAGACCCAGTACTTC.

The chain recombines TRBV9 with TRBJ2-1; no clear D. Germline assignment: CDR1 SGDLS and CDR2 YYNGEE. V shed 3 bases and J shed 5 bases, with 12 bases lying between them. CDR3 length equals 14 residues. CDR3 sequence: CASSGVWQDNEQFF. CDR3 nucleotides: TGTGCCAGCAGCGGAGTTTGGCAGGACAATGAGCAGTTCTTC.

This clonotype has just a few counts. V gene TRBV7-8 combines with J gene TRBJ2-1; a weak D match, TRBD1 (6 bases). The CDR3 covers 16 residues. V lost 3 bases and J lost 9, with 21 bases in between. The germline V gene encodes CDR1 SGHVS and CDR2 FQNEAQ. The CDR3 nucleotides are TGTGCCAGCAGCTTCCTCCAGGGGCAGGGAACCGGTGAGCAGTTCTTC. Its protein product is CASSFLQGQGTGEQFF.

This clonotype was detected many times. V is TRBV30 and J is TRBJ2-3; 12 nucleotides line up with TRBD2. The CDR3 is 14 residues long. In germline, CDR1 is GTSNPN, CDR2 SVGIG (reference sequence). Germline trimming cut 5 bases from V and 6 bases from J; bases unmatched to any gene: 6. CDR3 in amino acids: CAWLTSGRSDTQYF. CDR3 DNA sequence: TGTGCCTGGCTGACTAGCGGGAGAAGCGATACGCAGTATTTT.

As to this clonotype: At one end the junction does not follow the germline gene, possibly because of a read error. The gene calls are TRBV3-1 and TRBJ2-3, with D perhaps matching TRBD1 or TRBD2 (5 bases each). Germline V gives CDR1 LGHDT, CDR2 YNNKEL (reference sequence). The CDR3 has 11 amino acids. CDR3 residues: CASSQIRPGPF. As DNA, the CDR3 is TGTGCCAGCAGCCAAATACGCCCGGGACCCTTT.

The rearrangement links TRBV20-1 to TRBJ2-3; D remains unclear. Germline V gene sequence: CDR1 DFQATT, CDR2 SNEGSKA (reference sequence). V was clipped by 7 bases and J by 1 base, with 15 bases between them. The CDR3 runs to 14 residues. The CDR3 sequence: CSGGGPGGTDTQYF. In DNA form, the CDR3 reads TGCAGTGGCGGTGGGCCGGGTGGCACAGATACGCAGTATTTT.

The chain recombines TRBV7-2 with TRBJ1-2, with 12 bases that match TRBD1. The ends lost 1 base at V and 7 bases at J; junction bases unmatched: 7. Germline lookup yields CDR1 SGHTA and CDR2 FQGNSA. CDR3 length: 16 residues. Written as DNA, the CDR3 is TGTGCCAGCAGCTTAGTCCGGGACAGGGGGCTGTTTGGCTACACCTTC. Translated: CASSLVRDRGLFGYTF.

The chain carries TRBV11-3 and TRBJ2-7; D may be TRBD1 (6 bases). Per germline, CDR1 SGHNT and CDR2 YENEEA. Trimming stripped 3 bases from V and 2 bases from J, with 14 bases between. CDR3 length: 15 amino acids. The CDR3 coding sequence is TGTGCCAGCAGCTTGAGAGGACAGCCGCCCTACGAGCAGTACTTC. Its protein is CASSLRGQPPYEQYF.

This clonotype came up many times. The chain joins TRBV14 to TRBJ2-1; D gene unclear. The germline V gene has CDR1 SGHDN and CDR2 FVKESK. Deletions cut 0 bases from V and 3 bases from J, with 3 bases between. The CDR3 loop spans 13 amino acids. The DNA for the CDR3 is TGTGCCAGCAGCCAAGAAGGCTACAATGAGCAGTTCTTC. Amino acids: CASSQEGYNEQFF.

This clonotype was seen ten or more times. This rearrangement joins TRBV20-1 to TRBJ1-4; D is unclear. CDR1 DFQATT and CDR2 SNEGSKA come from the germline V gene (reference sequence). The CDR3 length is 12 residues. The V end was cut by 5 bases, the J end by 8 bases, with 12 bases between. DNA for the CDR3: TGCAGTGCTGAAGGGAGTTCAGAAAAACTGTTTTTT. Translated: CSAEGSSEKLFF.

This clonotype appeared a few times. The chain is built from TRBV5-1 and TRBJ1-1, with D possibly being TRBD1 (5 bases). The germline gives CDR1 SGHRS, CDR2 YFSETQ. Between the trimmed V and J ends, which lost 1 base and 1 base, there was a span of 11 bases. CDR3 length equals 15 residues. CDR3 in DNA: TGCGCCAGCAGCTTGCAGGGATCGAGGAACACTGAAGCTTTCTTT. Its protein is CASSLQGSRNTEAFF.

This clonotype was seen only a few times. This chain links TRBV20-1 with TRBJ2-5; 8 bases map to TRBD2. Losses at the gene ends were 3 bases for V and 3 bases for J; bases not matched to a gene: 3. CDR3 length: 13 amino acids. Germline lookup yields CDR1 DFQATT and CDR2 SNEGSKA (reference sequence). In DNA form, the CDR3 reads TGCAGTGCTAGCGGGGGGGCGGAAGAGACCCAGTACTTC. Encoded protein: CSASGGAEETQYF.

V is TRBV2 and J is TRBJ1-2, with D maybe TRBD1 (5 bases). The length of the CDR3 is 12 residues. Germline CDR1 reads SNHLY; CDR2 reads FYNNEI. Trimming removed 4 bases from V and 5 bases from J, with 8 bases in between. The CDR3 coding sequence is TGTGCCAGCAGTGCAGGGTGGTATGGCTACACCTTC. This sequence encodes CASSAGWYGYTF. Looking up the rest from reference TRBV2 and TRBJ1-2 gives the full variable domain: EPEVTQTPSHQVTQMGQEVILRCVPISNHLYFYWYRQILGQKVEFLVSFYNNEISEKSEIFDDQFSVERPDGSNFTLKIRSTKLEDSAMYFCASSAGWYGYTFGSGTRLTVV.

This sequence joins TRBV28 and TRBJ2-5; 8 bases match TRBD2. The ends lost 10 bases at V and 2 bases at J; junction bases unmatched: 12. Germline CDR1 reads MDHEN; CDR2 reads SYDVKM. This CDR3 contains 15 residues. DNA of the CDR3: TGTGCCACCCGAACGGCGGGGGGACCTCAAGAGACCCAGTACTTC. It yields the protein CATRTAGGPQETQYF. Full variable domain (rest looked up from reference TRBV28 and TRBJ2-5): DVKVTQSSRYLVKRTGEKVFLECVQDMDHENMFWYRQDPGLGLRLIYFSYDVKMKEKGDIPEGYSVSREKKERFSLILESASTNQTSMYLCATRTAGGPQETQYFGPGTRLLVL.

This clonotype turned up a few times. This chain uses TRBV18 with TRBJ2-3; D might be TRBD1 (5 bases). Germline V gene data show CDR1 as KGHSH and CDR2 as LQKENI. V lost 1 base and J 2 bases, leaving 10 bases between the germline ends. CDR3 length equals 15 residues. The DNA of the CDR3 is TGTGCCAGCTCACCACAAACAGGACCCACAGATACGCAGTATTTT. It encodes CASSPQTGPTDTQYF.

The rearrangement uses TRBV11-2 and TRBJ1-5; D is possibly TRBD1 (5 bases). This CDR3 region has 17 residues. Trimming shortened V by 0 bases and J by 4 bases, and 16 bases separated the two germline ends. Germline V gene sequence: CDR1 SGHAT, CDR2 FQNNGV. CDR3 DNA: TGTGCCAGCAGCTTAGATCGCATGGGGGTTCCTAATCAGCCCCAGCATTTT. Its protein product is CASSLDRMGVPNQPQHF.